This T cell receptor (beta chain) was sequenced for a study of regulatory T cells in long-lasting Graves disease. Study details: Under 3 months of antithyroid drugs had been taken by newly diagnosed Graves' patients. General study findings and limits: A limited number of samples was an acknowledged limitation. Persistent disease preferred TRBV28, TRBJ1-2 and TRBJ2-5.

This clonotype was counted many times. Its specificity is unknown. CDR3-region Arm-PCR and iRepertoire HTBI primers produced the TCR beta libraries. TCRdb used MiXCR to reprocess the multiplex PCR reads, holding one entry per CDR3 protein. Found here are 300,000 to 450,000 distinct CDR3 sequences, 15% to 18% of them singletons; the top ten hold about a fifth. The length of the CDR3 is 13 residues. Germline-derived CDR1 and CDR2 are MNHEY and SMNVEV (reference sequence). V was shortened by 4 bases and J by 6 bases, with 7 bases between the two germline ends. As for time point: newly diagnosed GD, antithyroid drugs for less than 3 months. From RNA extracted from PBMCs, the TCR library was made.

V usage is TRBV27 and J usage is TRBJ1-6; weak D call: TRBD1 (5 bases). The receptor's source is a female donor with Graves disease. The sequences come from peripheral blood mononuclear cells (PBMCs), collected at new diagnosis, from a patient treated with antithyroid drugs. CDR3 DNA sequence: TGTGCCAGCAGTTACAGGCCTAATTCACCCCTCCACTTT. Its translation: CASSYRPNSPLHF.